This T cell receptor beta chain was recovered during a study of blood T cell repertoires in COVID-19. Study summary: Sites in the United States, Italy and Spain provided acute and convalescent COVID-19 samples. PBMCs, B-cell-depleted T cells, or T cells provided the cDNA or gDNA that made up the material.

CDR3 size: 13 residues. V lost 6 bases, J lost 5 bases, and 12 bases lay in between. CDR1 is SGHRS, CDR2 YFSETQ, per germline. Cohort assignment relied on participant-reported clinical history. Methods used by the authors: Researchers report that nucleated cell counts were estimated from reference gene primer amplification. Using immunoSEQ multiplex PCR, the repertoire was profiled, and TCRdb retains in-frame clones only, with some absent. The V and J calls and clone size come from that table; D and trimming were worked out from the DNA. The table shows almost 400,000 clones, with approximately 87% occurring only once.

The sample taken for sequencing was PBMCs or T cells enriched from blood (not recorded which). The TCR was taken from a young woman with acute COVID-19. The chain links TRBV5-1 to TRBJ2-1; TRBD2 is a possible D gene (5 bases). CDR3: CASTFGSDNEQFF. CDR3 in DNA: TGCGCCAGCACGTTTGGTAGCGACAATGAGCAGTTCTTC.